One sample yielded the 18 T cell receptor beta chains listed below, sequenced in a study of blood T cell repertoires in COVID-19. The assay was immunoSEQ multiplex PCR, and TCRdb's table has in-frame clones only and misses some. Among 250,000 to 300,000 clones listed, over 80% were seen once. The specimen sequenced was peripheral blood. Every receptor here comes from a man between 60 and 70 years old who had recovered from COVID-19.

The CDR3 reads CASRDQGNEQFF. Written as DNA, the CDR3 is TGCGCCAGCAGAGATCAGGGTAATGAGCAGTTCTTC. This rearrangement joins TRBV5-1 to TRBJ2-1; D possibly corresponds to TRBD1 (5 bases). V lost 5 bases and J lost 7, with 10 bases in between. This CDR3 region has 12 residues. Germline CDR1 SGHRS, CDR2 YFSETQ.

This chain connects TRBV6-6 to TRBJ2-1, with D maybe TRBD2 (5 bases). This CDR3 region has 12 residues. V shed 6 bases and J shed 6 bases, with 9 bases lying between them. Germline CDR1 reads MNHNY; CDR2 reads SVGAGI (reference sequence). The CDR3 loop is CASRSTSNEQFF. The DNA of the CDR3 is TGTGCCAGCAGATCAACTAGCAATGAGCAGTTCTTC.

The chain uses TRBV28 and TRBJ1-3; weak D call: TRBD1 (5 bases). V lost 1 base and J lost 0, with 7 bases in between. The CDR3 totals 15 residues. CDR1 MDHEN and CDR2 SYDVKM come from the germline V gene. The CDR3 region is CASSLLGGSGNTIYF. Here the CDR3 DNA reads TGTGCCAGCAGTTTATTGGGGGGCTCTGGAAACACCATATATTTT.

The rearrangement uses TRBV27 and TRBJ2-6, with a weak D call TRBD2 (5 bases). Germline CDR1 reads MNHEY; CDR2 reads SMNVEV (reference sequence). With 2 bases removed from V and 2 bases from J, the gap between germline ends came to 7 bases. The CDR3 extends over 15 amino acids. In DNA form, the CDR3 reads TGTGCCAGCAGTTTAGCGGGCACTGGGGCCAACGTCCTGACTTTC. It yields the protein CASSLAGTGANVLTF. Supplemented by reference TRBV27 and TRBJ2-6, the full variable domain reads EAQVTQNPRYLITVTGKKLTVTCSQNMNHEYMSWYRQDPGLGLRQIYYSMNVEVTDKGDVPEGYKVSRKEKRNFPLILESPSPNQTSLYFCASSLAGTGANVLTFGAGSRLTVL.

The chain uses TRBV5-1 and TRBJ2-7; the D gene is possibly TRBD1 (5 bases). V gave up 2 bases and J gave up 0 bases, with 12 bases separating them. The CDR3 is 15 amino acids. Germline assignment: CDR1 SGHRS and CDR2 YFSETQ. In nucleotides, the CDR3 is TGCGCCAGCAGCTTTAATACAGGAAGCTCCTACGAGCAGTACTTC. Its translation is CASSFNTGSSYEQYF.

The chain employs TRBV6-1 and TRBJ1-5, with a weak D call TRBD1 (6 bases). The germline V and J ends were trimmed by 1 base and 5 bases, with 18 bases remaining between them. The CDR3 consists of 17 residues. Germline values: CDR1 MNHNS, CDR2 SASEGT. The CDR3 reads CASSEGGSGGAYQPQHF. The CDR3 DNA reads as TGTGCCAGCAGTGAAGGGGGGTCGGGGGGCGCCTATCAGCCCCAGCATTTT.

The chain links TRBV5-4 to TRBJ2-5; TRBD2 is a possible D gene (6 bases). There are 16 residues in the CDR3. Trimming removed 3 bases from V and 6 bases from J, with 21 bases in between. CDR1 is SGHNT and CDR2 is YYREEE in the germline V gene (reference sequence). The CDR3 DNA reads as TGTGCCAGCAGCTGGAAAAGGGACTCTCCGGGTCAGACCCAGTACTTC. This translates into CASSWKRDSPGQTQYF.

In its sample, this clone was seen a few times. CDR3 protein: CASSPGRTSSRNEQFF. The CDR3, as DNA: TGTGCCAGCTCACCAGGCCGGACTAGCTCTCGCAATGAGCAGTTCTTC. The V call is TRBV18, the J call TRBJ2-1; 8 positions match TRBD2. The CDR3 totals 16 residues. CDR1 and CDR2 (germline): KGHSH, LQKENI. J lost 6 bases, V lost 2 bases, and 9 bases had no gene match.

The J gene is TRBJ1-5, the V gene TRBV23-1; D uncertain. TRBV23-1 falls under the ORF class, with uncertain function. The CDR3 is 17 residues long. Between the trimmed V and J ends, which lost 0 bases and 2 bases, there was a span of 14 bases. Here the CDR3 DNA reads TGCGCCAGCAGTCAATCTCGGCGAGACTGGGGCAATCAGCCCCAGCATTTT. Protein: CASSQSRRDWGNQPQHF.

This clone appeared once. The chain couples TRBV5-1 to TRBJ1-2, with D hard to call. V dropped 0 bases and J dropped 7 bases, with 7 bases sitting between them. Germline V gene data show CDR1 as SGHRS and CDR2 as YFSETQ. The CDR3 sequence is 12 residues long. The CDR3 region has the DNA TGCGCCAGCAGCTTGGAATCGGGTGGCTACACCTTC. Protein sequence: CASSLESGGYTF.

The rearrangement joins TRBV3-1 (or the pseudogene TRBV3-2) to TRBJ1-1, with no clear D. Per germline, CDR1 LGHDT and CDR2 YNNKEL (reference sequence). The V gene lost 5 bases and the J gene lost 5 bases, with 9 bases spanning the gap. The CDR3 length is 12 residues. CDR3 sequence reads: CASSAPGTEAFF. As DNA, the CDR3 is TGTGCCAGCAGCGCGCCGGGAACTGAAGCTTTCTTT.

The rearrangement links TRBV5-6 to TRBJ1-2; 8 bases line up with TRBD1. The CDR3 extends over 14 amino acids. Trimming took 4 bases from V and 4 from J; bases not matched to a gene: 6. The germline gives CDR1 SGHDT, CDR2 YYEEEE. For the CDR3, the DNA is TGTGCCAGCAGCCAAGTTGGGACAGGCTATGGCTACACCTTC. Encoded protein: CASSQVGTGYGYTF.

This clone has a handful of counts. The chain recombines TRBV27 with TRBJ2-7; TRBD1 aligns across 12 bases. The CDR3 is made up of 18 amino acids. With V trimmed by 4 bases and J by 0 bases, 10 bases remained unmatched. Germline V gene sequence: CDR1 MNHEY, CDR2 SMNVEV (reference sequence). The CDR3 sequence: CASSSIRDRGRRSYEQYF. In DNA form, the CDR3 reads TGTGCCAGCAGTTCAATCCGGGACAGGGGGCGCCGCTCCTACGAGCAGTACTTC.

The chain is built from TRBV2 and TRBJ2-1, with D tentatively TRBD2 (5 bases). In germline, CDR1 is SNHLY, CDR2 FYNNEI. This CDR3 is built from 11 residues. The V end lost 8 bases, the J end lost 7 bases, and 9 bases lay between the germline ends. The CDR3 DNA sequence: TGTGCCAGCCGGGGTGTAAATGAGCAGTTCTTC. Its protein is CASRGVNEQFF.

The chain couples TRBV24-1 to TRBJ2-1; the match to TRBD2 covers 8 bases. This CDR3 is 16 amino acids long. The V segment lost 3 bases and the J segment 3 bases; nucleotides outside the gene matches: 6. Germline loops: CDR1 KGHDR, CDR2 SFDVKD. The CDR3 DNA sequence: TGTGCCACCAGTGATGCTTCGGGGGGGATCTACAATGAGCAGTTCTTC. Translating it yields CATSDASGGIYNEQFF.

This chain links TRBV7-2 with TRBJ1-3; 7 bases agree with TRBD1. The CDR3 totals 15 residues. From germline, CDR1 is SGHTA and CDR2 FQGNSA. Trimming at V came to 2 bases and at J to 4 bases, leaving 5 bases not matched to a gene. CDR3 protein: CASSLPRTGGNTIYF. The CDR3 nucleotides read TGTGCCAGCAGCTTACCGCGGACAGGCGGAAACACCATATATTTT.

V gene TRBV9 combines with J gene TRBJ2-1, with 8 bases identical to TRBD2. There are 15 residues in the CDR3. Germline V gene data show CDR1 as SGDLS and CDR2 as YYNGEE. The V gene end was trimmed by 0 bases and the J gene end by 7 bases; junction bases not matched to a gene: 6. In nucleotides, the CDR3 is TGTGCCAGCAGCGTAGACGGGGGGGCAAAGAATGAGCAGTTCTTC. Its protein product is CASSVDGGAKNEQFF. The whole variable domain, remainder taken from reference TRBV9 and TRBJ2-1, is DSGVTQTPKHLITATGQRVTLRCSPRSGDLSVYWYQQSLDQGLQFLIQYYNGEERAKGNILERFSAQQFPDLHSELNLSSLELGDSALYFCASSVDGGAKNEQFFGPGTRLTVL.

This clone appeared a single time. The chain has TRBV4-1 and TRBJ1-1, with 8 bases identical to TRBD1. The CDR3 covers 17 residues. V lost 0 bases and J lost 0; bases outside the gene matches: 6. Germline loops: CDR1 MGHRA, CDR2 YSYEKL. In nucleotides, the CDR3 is TGCGCCAGCAGCCAAGACGTGAACAGGGGGATGAACACTGAAGCTTTCTTT. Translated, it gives CASSQDVNRGMNTEAFF.